The following is a T cell receptor (beta chain) sequence with its context. Germline CDR1 is KGHSH and CDR2 is LQKENI. This CDR3 contains 15 residues. Between the trimmed V and J ends, which lost 2 bases and 2 bases, there was a span of 11 bases. The entry originates in a study of blood T cell repertoires in COVID-19. Assay: immunoSEQ multiplex PCR; the TCRdb copy retains only in-frame clones and omits some. The repertoire holds around 300,000 clones, with roughly 90% as singletons. Donors were grouped by their self-reported clinical history. Sample: PBMCs or T cells enriched from blood (not recorded which). The source of this sequence is a woman under 30 with acute COVID-19. The rearrangement links TRBV18 to TRBJ2-3; tentatively, D is TRBD2 (5 bases). CDR3 amino acids: CASSPAGLTTDTQYF. The CDR3 nucleotides read TGTGCCAGCTCACCAGCCGGACTCACCACAGATACGCAGTATTTT.